This T cell receptor (beta chain) was sequenced during a study of OX40 agonist ivuxolimab in advanced cancers. Overall study: Melanoma, hepatocellular carcinoma, head and neck or renal cell cancer occurred in dose-escalation patients. At under 85% male, the cohort had a mean age of approximately 60 years, ranging from roughly 20 to 90. Study-wide results and limits: Also showing low normalized T-cell clonal expansion were some of the nonresponders. Within 6 weeks, CD4+ and CD8+ blood T cells expanded clonally at 0.1 to 3.0 mg/kg.

Notes on this clone: What it recognizes is unknown.

V shed 4 bases and J shed 9 bases, with 16 bases lying between them. The CDR3 spans 13 residues. The germline CDR1 and CDR2 sequences are MDHEN and SYDVKM. Profiling relied on immunoSEQ multiplex PCR, and the TCRdb table lists in-frame clones only, not all of them. The sample includes approximately 70,000 clones, 88% of them seen just once. The genes are TRBV28 and TRBJ2-7; D unclear. This sequence was found in an adult with an advanced solid tumor such as melanoma, head and neck, liver or kidney cancer. Sequencing used CD4+ or CD8+ T cells sorted from blood, obtained in a trial of the OX40 agonist ivuxolimab. The CDR3 DNA sequence: TGTGCCAGCAGTTACCCGGGCTTAGGCGGGCAGTACTTC. This sequence encodes CASSYPGLGGQYF.